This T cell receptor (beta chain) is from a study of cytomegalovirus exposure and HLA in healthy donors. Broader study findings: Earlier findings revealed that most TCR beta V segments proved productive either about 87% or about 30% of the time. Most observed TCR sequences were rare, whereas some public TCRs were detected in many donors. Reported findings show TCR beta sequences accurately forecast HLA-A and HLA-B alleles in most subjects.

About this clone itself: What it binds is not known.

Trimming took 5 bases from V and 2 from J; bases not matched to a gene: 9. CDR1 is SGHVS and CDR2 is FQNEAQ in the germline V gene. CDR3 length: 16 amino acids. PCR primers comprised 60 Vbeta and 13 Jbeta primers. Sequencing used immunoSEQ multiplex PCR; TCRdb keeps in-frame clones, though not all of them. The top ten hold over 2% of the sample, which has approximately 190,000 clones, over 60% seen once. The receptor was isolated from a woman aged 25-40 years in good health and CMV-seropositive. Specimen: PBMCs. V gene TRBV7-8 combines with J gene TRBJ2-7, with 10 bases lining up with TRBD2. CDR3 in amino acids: CASSRIPSGRAYEQYF. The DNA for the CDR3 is TGTGCCAGCAGCAGGATCCCTAGCGGGAGAGCCTACGAGCAGTACTTC. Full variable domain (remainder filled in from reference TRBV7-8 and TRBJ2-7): GAGVSQSPRYKVAKRGQDVALRCDPISGHVSLFWYQQALGQGPEFLTYFQNEAQLDKSGLPSDRFFAERPEGSVSTLKIQRTQQEDSAVYLCASSRIPSGRAYEQYFGPGTRLTVT.